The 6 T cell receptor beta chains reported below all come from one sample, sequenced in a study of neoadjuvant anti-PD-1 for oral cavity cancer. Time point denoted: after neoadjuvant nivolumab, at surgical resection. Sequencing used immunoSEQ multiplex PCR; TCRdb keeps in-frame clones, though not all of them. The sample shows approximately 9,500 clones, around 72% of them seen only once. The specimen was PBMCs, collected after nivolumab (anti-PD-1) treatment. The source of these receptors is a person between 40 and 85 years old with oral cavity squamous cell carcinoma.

CDR3 in amino acids: CASTRGGHGYTF. The DNA for the CDR3 is TGTGCCAGCACGCGGGGGGGCCATGGCTACACCTTC. The J gene is TRBJ1-2, the V gene TRBV5-6, with D tentatively TRBD1 (6 bases). The CDR3 is made up of 12 amino acids. The ends were cut back, 6 bases at V and 6 bases at J, with 12 bases in the middle. Per the germline V gene, CDR1 is SGHDT and CDR2 is YYEEEE.

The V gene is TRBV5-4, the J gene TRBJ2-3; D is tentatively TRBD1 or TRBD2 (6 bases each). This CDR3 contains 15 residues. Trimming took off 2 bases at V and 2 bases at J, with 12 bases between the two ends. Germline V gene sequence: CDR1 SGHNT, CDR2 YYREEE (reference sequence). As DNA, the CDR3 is TGTGCCAGCAGCTTTGGGGGGCGCTTCACAGATACGCAGTATTTT. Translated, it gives CASSFGGRFTDTQYF. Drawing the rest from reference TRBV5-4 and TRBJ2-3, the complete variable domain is ETGVTQSPTHLIKTRGQQVTLRCSSQSGHNTVSWYQQALGQGPQFIFQYYREEENGRGNFPPRFSGLQFPNYSSELNVNALELDDSALYLCASSFGGRFTDTQYFGPGTRLTVL.

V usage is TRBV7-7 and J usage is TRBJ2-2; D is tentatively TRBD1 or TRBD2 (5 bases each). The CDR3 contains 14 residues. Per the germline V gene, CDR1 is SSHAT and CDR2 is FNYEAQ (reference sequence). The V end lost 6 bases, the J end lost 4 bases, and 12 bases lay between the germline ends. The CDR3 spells CASSFGASTGELFF. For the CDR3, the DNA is TGTGCCAGCAGTTTCGGGGCCTCCACCGGGGAGCTGTTTTTT.

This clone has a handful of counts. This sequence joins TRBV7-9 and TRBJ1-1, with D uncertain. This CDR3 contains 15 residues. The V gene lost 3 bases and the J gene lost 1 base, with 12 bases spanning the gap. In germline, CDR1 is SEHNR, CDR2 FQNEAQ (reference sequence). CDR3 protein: CASSLDARTNTEAFF. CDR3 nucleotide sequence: TGTGCCAGCAGCTTGGATGCCAGAACGAACACTGAAGCTTTCTTT.

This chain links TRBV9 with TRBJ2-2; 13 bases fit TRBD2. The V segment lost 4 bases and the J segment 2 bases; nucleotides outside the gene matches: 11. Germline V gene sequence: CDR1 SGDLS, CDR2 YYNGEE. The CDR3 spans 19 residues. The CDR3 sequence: CASSPGLAGVVSNTGELFF. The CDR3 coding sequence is TGTGCCAGCAGCCCTGGACTAGCGGGAGTAGTATCAAACACCGGGGAGCTGTTTTTT.

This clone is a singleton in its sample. DNA of the CDR3: TGTGCCAGCAGCCGGGACAGGGGGCGGGCTAATGAAAAACTGTTTTTT. Translation gives CASSRDRGRANEKLFF. This chain uses TRBV5-4 with TRBJ1-4; 12 bases match TRBD1. V trimming: 4 bases; J trimming: 3 bases; junction bases outside the gene matches: 4. CDR1 SGHNT and CDR2 YYREEE come from the germline V gene (reference sequence). There are 16 residues in the CDR3.